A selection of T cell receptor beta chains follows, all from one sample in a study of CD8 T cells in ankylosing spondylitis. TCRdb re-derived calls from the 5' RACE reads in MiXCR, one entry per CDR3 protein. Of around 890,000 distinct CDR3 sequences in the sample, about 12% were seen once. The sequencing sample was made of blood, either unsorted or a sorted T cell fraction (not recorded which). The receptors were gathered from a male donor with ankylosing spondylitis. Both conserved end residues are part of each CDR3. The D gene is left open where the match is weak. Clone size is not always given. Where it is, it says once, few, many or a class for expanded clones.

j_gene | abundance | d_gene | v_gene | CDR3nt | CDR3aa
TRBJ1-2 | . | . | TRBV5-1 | TGCGCCAGCAGCTTGTTCAGCCCTAACTATGGCTACACCTTC | CASSLFSPNYGYTF
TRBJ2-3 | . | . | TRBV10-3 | TGTGCCATCAGTGAGTCAGTGACTAAAGTCGATACGCAGTATTTT | CAISESVTKVDTQYF
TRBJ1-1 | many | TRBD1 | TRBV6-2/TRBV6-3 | TGTGCCAGCGGGGACAGGGTAAGGACTGAAGCTTTCTTT | CASGDRVRTEAFF
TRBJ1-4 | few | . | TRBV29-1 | TGCAGCGGTGGACAGAATGAAAAACTGTTTTTT | CSGGQNEKLFF
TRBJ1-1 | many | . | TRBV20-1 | TGCAGTGCTCCTCCGGGAGCTAACACTGAAGCTTTCTTT | CSAPPGANTEAFF
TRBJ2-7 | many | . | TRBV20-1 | TGCAGTGCTAGTTTAGGGCAGTTACTATACGAGCAGTACTTC | CSASLGQLLYEQYF
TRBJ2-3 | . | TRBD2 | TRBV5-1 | TGCGCCAGCAGCTTGGTACCAAGCGGGGGTAGCACAGATACGCAGTATTTT | CASSLVPSGGSTDTQYF
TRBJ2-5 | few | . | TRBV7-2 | TGTGCCAGCAGCTTATTTTTCTCCAAGGAGGAGACCCAGTACTTC | CASSLFFSKEETQYF
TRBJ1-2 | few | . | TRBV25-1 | TGTGCCAGCAGCACCCCCTATGGCTACACCTTC | CASSTPYGYTF
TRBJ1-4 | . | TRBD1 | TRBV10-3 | TGTGCCATCGGGACAGGACAGACAACTAATGAAAAACTGTTTTTT | CAIGTGQTTNEKLFF
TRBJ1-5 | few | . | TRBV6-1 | TGTGCCAGCACAACCCACTCGGGGGGGGTATCTGCCCCAGCCCAGCATTTT | CASTTHSGGVSAPAQHF
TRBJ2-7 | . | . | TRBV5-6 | TGTGCCAGCAGCCGCCGTTTCGGCCACGAGCAGTACTTC | CASSRRFGHEQYF
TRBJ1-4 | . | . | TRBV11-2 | TGTGCCAGCAGCCGGACACTGGGGTATGAAAAACTGTTTTTT | CASSRTLGYEKLFF
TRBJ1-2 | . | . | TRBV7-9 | TGTGCCAGCAGCCCATTTTCAGGAGCGGGCTACACCTTC | CASSPFSGAGYTF
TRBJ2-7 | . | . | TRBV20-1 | TGCAGTGCTCCTGAAGCCTACGGGAGTAGTAACGAGCAGTACTTC | CSAPEAYGSSNEQYF
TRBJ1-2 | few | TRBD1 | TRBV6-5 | TGTGCCAGCAGTTACTCCAGGACAGGGGCGAATGGCTACACCTTC | CASSYSRTGANGYTF
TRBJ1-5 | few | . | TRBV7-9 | TGTGCCAGCAGCTTAGGGCCAGCCAAGAATCAGCCCCAGCATTTT | CASSLGPAKNQPQHF
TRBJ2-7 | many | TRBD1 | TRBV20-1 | TGCAGTGCTCCAGACAGGGGCTACGAGCAGTACTTC | CSAPDRGYEQYF
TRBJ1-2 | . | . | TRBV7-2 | TGTGCCAGCAGCTTTACTCCGGCCCCCTATGGCTACACCTTC | CASSFTPAPYGYTF
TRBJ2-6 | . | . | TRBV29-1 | TGCAGCGCGGACCTCGCCCCTGGGGCCAACGTCCTGACTTTC | CSADLAPGANVLTF
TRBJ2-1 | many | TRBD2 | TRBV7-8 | TGTGCCGTAATAAAACTAGCGGGAGGGCCTTCGTTCTTC | CAVIKLAGGPSFF
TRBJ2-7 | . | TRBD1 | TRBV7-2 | TGTGCCAGCAGCACAGGACAGGGGGCGTGGGAGCAGTACTTC | CASSTGQGAWEQYF
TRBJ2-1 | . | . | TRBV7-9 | TGTGCCAGCAGCTTAGGAAATACGGGCAATGAGCAGTTCTTC | CASSLGNTGNEQFF
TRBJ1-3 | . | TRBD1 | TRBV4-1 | TGCGCCAGCAGCCACCCTAGGCAGGGGGCTAGAAACACCATATATTTT | CASSHPRQGARNTIYF
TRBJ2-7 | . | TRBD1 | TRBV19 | TGTGCCAGTAGTCGGGACAGCTCCAATTACGAGCAGTACTTC | CASSRDSSNYEQYF
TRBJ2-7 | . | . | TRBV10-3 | TGTGCCATCAGTGAACCCGGGGACACCAACTACGAGCAGTACTTC | CAISEPGDTNYEQYF
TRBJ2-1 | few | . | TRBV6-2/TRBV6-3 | TGTGCCAGCAGTTACCAGAGCTCCTACAATGAGCAGTTCTTC | CASSYQSSYNEQFF
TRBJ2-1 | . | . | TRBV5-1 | TGCGCCAGCAATTATCGGGGGGCCCCCAATGAGCAGTTCTTC | CASNYRGAPNEQFF
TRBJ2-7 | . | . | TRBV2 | TGTGCCAGCGGCCTACCTCGGGAGCAGTACTTC | CASGLPREQYF
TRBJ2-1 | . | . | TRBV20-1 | TGCAGTGCCACCCTGGGGCTACCGTTTCGGAATGAGCAGTTCTTC | CSATLGLPFRNEQFF
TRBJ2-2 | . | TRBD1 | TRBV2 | TGTGCCAGCAGGGGGAACAGGGGTACCGGGGAGCTGTTTTTT | CASRGNRGTGELFF
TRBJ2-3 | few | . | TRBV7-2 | TGTGCCAGCAGCCCTGCCGCGGACAGTAGCACAGATACGCAGTATTTT | CASSPAADSSTDTQYF
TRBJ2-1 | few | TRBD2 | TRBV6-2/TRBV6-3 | TGTGCCAGCAAAGGGACTAGCGATGAGCAGTTCTTC | CASKGTSDEQFF
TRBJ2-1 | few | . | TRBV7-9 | TGTGCCAGCAGCTTAGGTCGAGGAGCGGACTCCTACAATGAGCAGTTCTTC | CASSLGRGADSYNEQFF
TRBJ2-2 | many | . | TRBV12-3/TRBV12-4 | TGTGCCAGCAGTTTTGCCTGGGAGCTGTTTTTT | CASSFAWELFF
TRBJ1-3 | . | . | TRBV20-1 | TGCAGTGCTAGGAACAGATCACCAAGGACCATATATTTT | CSARNRSPRTIYF
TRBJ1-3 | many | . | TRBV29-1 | . | CSVRAGREAGNTIYF
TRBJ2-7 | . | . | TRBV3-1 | TGTGCCAGCAGCCAAAGGGGAGGCTCCTACGAGCAGTACTTC | CASSQRGGSYEQYF
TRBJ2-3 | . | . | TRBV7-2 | TGTGCCGGGGGAGGGGGCACGACAGATACGCAGTATTTT | CAGGGGTTDTQYF
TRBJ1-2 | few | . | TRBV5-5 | TGTGCCAGCAGCTTGGGCCTAACGGACTATGGCTACACCTTC | CASSLGLTDYGYTF
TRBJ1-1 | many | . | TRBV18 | TGTGCCAGCTCACCACAGGGGAACACTGAAGCTTTCTTT | CASSPQGNTEAFF
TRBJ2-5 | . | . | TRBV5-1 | TGCGCCAGCAGCTTGGCCTTGGGGCTTATTCAAGAGACCCAGTACTTC | CASSLALGLIQETQYF
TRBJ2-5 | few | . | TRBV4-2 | TGTGCCAGCAGCCAAGAGATAGGTAGGGAGACCCAGTACTTC | CASSQEIGRETQYF
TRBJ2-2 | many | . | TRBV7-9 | TGTGCCACCCTCGGGAACGCGAACACCGGGGAGCTGTTTTTT | CATLGNANTGELFF
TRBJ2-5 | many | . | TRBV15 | TGTGCCACCAGCAGAGATCTCGCGCAGGGGAGGACCCAGTACTTC | CATSRDLAQGRTQYF
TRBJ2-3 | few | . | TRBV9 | TGTGCCAGCAGCGTAGAGATGGGACAACTTACAGATACGCAGTATTTT | CASSVEMGQLTDTQYF
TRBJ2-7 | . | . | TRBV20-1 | TGCAGTGCTAGGCGACTAGTTTCCTACGAGCAGTACTTC | CSARRLVSYEQYF
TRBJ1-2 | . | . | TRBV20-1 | TGCAGTGCTAGAACTATCCCGTCGGCCTACCCCTTC | CSARTIPSAYPF
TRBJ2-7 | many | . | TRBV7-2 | TGTGCCAGCAGCTTGTACGGAGCTGGAGAGCAGTACTTC | CASSLYGAGEQYF
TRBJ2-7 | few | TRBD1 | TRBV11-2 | TGTGCCAGCAGCTTCCGGCCCGGGACAGGGTCCTACGAGCAGTACTTC | CASSFRPGTGSYEQYF
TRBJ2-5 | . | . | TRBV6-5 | TGTGCCAGCAGAGCCCTGGAGACCCAGTACTTC | CASRALETQYF
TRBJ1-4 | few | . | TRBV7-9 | TGTGCCAGCAGCTTAGATGGGCAGCCTAATGAAAAACTGTTTTTT | CASSLDGQPNEKLFF
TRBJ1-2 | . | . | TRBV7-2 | TGTGCCAGCAGCCTACAATCGGAAGCCTATGGCTACACCTTC | CASSLQSEAYGYTF
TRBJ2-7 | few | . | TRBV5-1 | TGCGCCAGCTCATCAACCCGAGAGGACGAGCAGTACTTC | CASSSTREDEQYF
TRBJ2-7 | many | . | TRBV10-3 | TGTGCCATCAGTGTAGGGATACGACAGCGACAGTACGAGCAGTACTTC | CAISVGIRQRQYEQYF
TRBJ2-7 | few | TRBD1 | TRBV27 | TGTGCCAGCAGTTTAAAAGGGACAGTCCACGAGCAGTACTTC | CASSLKGTVHEQYF
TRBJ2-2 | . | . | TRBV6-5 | TGTGCCAGCAGTTCAGGGGCCCGAGTCACCGGGGAGCTGTTTTTT | CASSSGARVTGELFF
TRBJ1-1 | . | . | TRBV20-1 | TGCAGTGCCCCCGCCGACACTGAAGCTTTCTTT | CSAPADTEAFF
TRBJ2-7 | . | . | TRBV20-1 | TGCAGTGCTAGACGAGGTTCCCTGGCCCACGAGCAGTACTTC | CSARRGSLAHEQYF